What follows are 22 T cell receptor beta chains derived from one specimen sequenced in a study of CD8+ T cells in alopecia areata. As the sequencing template, cDNA was produced by extracting RNA and reverse transcribing it. Generated by immunoSEQ multiplex PCR, the TCRdb table keeps only in-frame clones and is missing some. The sample holds approximately 200,000 clones; 45% to 65% are singletons and the top ten take roughly 0.71%. Treatment denoted: oral pan-JAK inhibitor, 5-10 mg twice daily. This specimen was CD4+ T cells sorted from blood, taken at week 4, from a patient treated with tofacitinib. The receptors shown here come from a human donor with alopecia areata.

This clone was detected only a few times. The V and J genes are TRBV19 and TRBJ2-1, with 8 positions matching TRBD2. In germline, CDR1 is LNHDA, CDR2 SQIVND (reference sequence). This CDR3 has 16 amino acids. The V and J ends lost 3 bases and 6 bases, in that order; junction bases with no gene match: 10. The chain's CDR3 is CASSMVSSGLLNEQFF. The CDR3 DNA reads TGTGCCAGTAGTATGGTGTCTAGCGGGCTCCTCAATGAGCAGTTCTTC.

This rearrangement joins TRBV28 to TRBJ2-7, with unresolved D. The length of the CDR3 is 13 residues. Germline lookup yields CDR1 MDHEN and CDR2 SYDVKM. Trimming took 6 bases from V and 7 from J, leaving 16 bases between them. The CDR3 DNA sequence: TGTGCCAGCAGGTCCGCTGGGGTGGGGGAGCAGTACTTC. Residues: CASRSAGVGEQYF.

This clone came up a few times. Other DNA sequences from this sample encode an identical CDR3 as well. The V gene is TRBV30, the J gene TRBJ2-4; D may be TRBD1 (6 bases). Between the trimmed V and J ends, which lost 0 bases and 0 bases, there was a span of 9 bases. CDR1 is GTSNPN, CDR2 SVGIG, per germline (reference sequence). The length of the CDR3 is 15 residues. The CDR3 DNA is TGTGCCTGGAGTGTCGGCAGGGGAGCCAAAAACATTCAGTACTTC. This sequence encodes CAWSVGRGAKNIQYF.

This clone was seen a handful of times. The chain is built from TRBV5-6 and TRBJ1-4; D perhaps matches TRBD1 (5 bases). CDR1 SGHDT and CDR2 YYEEEE come from the germline V gene. The CDR3 runs to 15 residues. V was trimmed by 0 bases and J by 5 bases, leaving 11 bases between them. The CDR3 loop is CASSLVGRRNEKLFF. CDR3 in DNA: TGTGCCAGCAGCTTGGTGGGACGGCGCAATGAAAAACTGTTTTTT.

In its sample, this clone was seen a few times. The DNA for the CDR3 is TGCAGCGTTACCGGGACTCCTAACACCGGGGAGCTGTTTTTT. It is translated as CSVTGTPNTGELFF. This rearrangement joins TRBV29-1 to TRBJ2-2, with TRBD2 as a possible D gene (6 bases). Germline-derived CDR1 and CDR2 are SQVTM and ANQGSEA. V lost 5 bases, J lost 2 bases, and 12 bases lay in between. The CDR3 contains 14 residues.

This clone was found a few times. The chain has TRBV27 and TRBJ1-1; TRBD1 matches at 7 bases. The J segment lost 4 bases and the V segment lost 4 bases, leaving 9 bases of the junction unmatched. CDR1 and CDR2 from the germline V gene are MNHEY and SMNVEV (reference sequence). The CDR3 is 15 residues long. CDR3 bases: TGTGCCAGCAGTTCCCAGGGAAGGGGGCTCACTGAAGCTTTCTTT. Its translation: CASSSQGRGLTEAFF.

A few counts support this clone. This chain uses TRBV19 with TRBJ1-1; no firm D call. There are 15 residues in the CDR3. Trimming removed 4 bases from V and 1 base from J, with 13 bases in between. Germline V gives CDR1 LNHDA, CDR2 SQIVND (reference sequence). The CDR3 nucleotides read TGTGCCAGTAGTACTCCGGAAGGGAGGAACACTGAAGCTTTCTTT. Translated, it gives CASSTPEGRNTEAFF.

The chain employs TRBV29-1 and TRBJ2-1; tentative D call: TRBD2 (5 bases). Trimming removed 4 bases from V and 6 bases from J, with 10 bases in between. This CDR3 comprises 12 residues. Germline V gene lookup returns CDR1 SQVTM and CDR2 ANQGSEA. The CDR3 DNA sequence: TGCAGCGTTGGGCGGGTGAGCAATGAGCAGTTCTTC. It specifies CSVGRVSNEQFF.

This clone came up once. This specimen includes other DNA sequences encoding the same CDR3. The chain is built from TRBV29-1 and TRBJ1-2; D not certain. Per germline, CDR1 SQVTM and CDR2 ANQGSEA. V lost 4 bases and J lost 0, with 6 bases in between. This CDR3 spans 12 amino acids. CDR3 nucleotide sequence: TGCAGCGTTGGAGGGACTAACTATGGCTACACCTTC. Translation: CSVGGTNYGYTF. The full variable domain, its missing parts supplied by reference TRBV29-1 and TRBJ1-2, is SAVISQKPSRDICQRGTSLTIQCQVDSQVTMMFWYRQQPGQSLTLIATANQGSEATYESGFVIDKFPISRPNLTFSTLTVSNMSPEDSSIYLCSVGGTNYGYTFGSGTRLTVV.

The CDR3, as DNA: TGCAGCGTGAGGGAAGAGACCCAGTACTTC. Translated, it gives CSVREETQYF. The chain carries TRBV29-1 and TRBJ2-5; maybe TRBD2 (5 bases). The length of the CDR3 is 10 residues. V was clipped by 6 bases and J by 3 bases, with 5 bases between them. CDR1 and CDR2 from the germline V gene are SQVTM and ANQGSEA.

The chain uses TRBV6-5 and TRBJ2-1; D is unresolved. V was shortened by 4 bases and J by 4 bases, with 8 bases between the two germline ends. The germline CDR1 and CDR2 sequences are MNHEY and SVGAGI. The CDR3 is 13 residues long. The CDR3 protein is CASSLGLYNEQFF. In nucleotides, the CDR3 is TGTGCCAGCAGTTTGGGTCTGTACAATGAGCAGTTCTTC.

This clone was found a few times. This chain uses TRBV5-5 with TRBJ1-5; TRBD1 aligns across 9 bases. The germline gives CDR1 SGHKS, CDR2 YYEKEE (reference sequence). With 4 bases clipped from V and 7 bases from J, the junction kept 9 bases outside the gene matches. The CDR3 is 15 amino acids. CDR3 coding DNA: TGTGCCAGCAGCGTCGGGACAGGGCGTCTGCAGCCCCAGCATTTT. Protein: CASSVGTGRLQPQHF.

Only a few counts were recorded for this clone. The J gene is TRBJ2-1, the V gene TRBV6-5; 8 bases map to TRBD2. Trimming took 7 bases from V and 14 from J; bases not matched to a gene: 13. CDR3 length: 13 amino acids. CDR1 MNHEY and CDR2 SVGAGI come from the germline V gene. The CDR3 bases are TGTGCCAGCACCGACCTCGGGACTAGAATTGAGTTCTTC. Translating gives CASTDLGTRIEFF.

The CDR3, as DNA: TGCAGCGTTATGCGGGGGAACACTGAAGCTTTCTTT. It translates to CSVMRGNTEAFF. The chain recombines TRBV29-1 with TRBJ1-1, with no clear D. Germline CDR1 is SQVTM and CDR2 is ANQGSEA. The germline V and J ends were trimmed by 5 bases and 1 base, with 8 bases remaining between them. The length of the CDR3 is 12 residues.

The rearrangement links TRBV7-8 to TRBJ2-5; a possible D gene is TRBD1 (6 bases). This CDR3 is 14 amino acids long. Trimming removed 3 bases from V and 5 bases from J, with 13 bases in between. Germline CDR1 is SGHVS and CDR2 is FQNEAQ. The CDR3 is CASSFSGGPETQYF. The CDR3 bases are TGTGCCAGCAGCTTTAGTGGGGGCCCTGAGACCCAGTACTTC.

J is TRBJ1-1 and V is TRBV5-1; D ambiguous. This CDR3 region has 14 residues. The germline V gene encodes CDR1 SGHRS and CDR2 YFSETQ. The V end lost 4 bases, the J end lost 3 bases, and 13 bases lay between the germline ends. The CDR3 nucleotides are TGCGCCAGCAGCCCGAGCCCGTCGGACACTGAAGCTTTCTTT. Translating gives CASSPSPSDTEAFF.

The rearrangement joins TRBV5-1 to TRBJ2-7, with TRBD2 identical over 13 bases. Germline V gives CDR1 SGHRS, CDR2 YFSETQ. The CDR3 has 17 amino acids. Trimming took 0 bases from V and 2 from J; bases not matched to a gene: 5. This chain's CDR3 is CASSLGLAGGRPYEQYF. For the CDR3, the DNA is TGCGCCAGCAGCTTGGGACTAGCGGGAGGCCGACCCTACGAGCAGTACTTC.

J is TRBJ2-5 and V is TRBV5-1; D is ambiguous. In germline, CDR1 is SGHRS, CDR2 YFSETQ. The CDR3 loop spans 14 amino acids. V gave up 0 bases and J gave up 5 bases, with 11 bases separating them. The CDR3 bases are TGCGCCAGCAGCTTGGGGGGTGTCGGTGAGACCCAGTACTTC. It codes for CASSLGGVGETQYF.

The gene calls are TRBV5-1 and TRBJ2-5, with 7 bases fitting TRBD2. The V gene's germline CDR1 is SGHRS and CDR2 YFSETQ. V dropped 4 bases and J dropped 4; count of bases not matched to a gene: 7. This CDR3 region has 14 residues. The CDR3 loop is CASSPLRGRETQYF. CDR3 nucleotides: TGCGCCAGCAGCCCCCTGCGCGGGAGAGAGACCCAGTACTTC.

The chain uses TRBV23-1 and TRBJ2-7; D tentatively fits TRBD1 or TRBD2 (7 bases each). TRBV23-1 is labeled an ORF, and its function is uncertain. V was cut by 6 bases and J by 3 bases, with 27 bases left in between. The CDR3 runs to 18 residues. CDR3 coding DNA: TGCGCCAGCAGCCCCGGGGGAGGGCGGGGCGACAGGGACTACGAGCAGTACTTC. Translated: CASSPGGGRGDRDYEQYF.

This sequence joins TRBV2 and TRBJ1-1; TRBD1 might be the D (6 bases). The CDR3 has 12 amino acids. Trimming shortened V by 10 bases and J by 5 bases, and 14 bases separated the two germline ends. Germline CDR1 and CDR2: SNHLY and FYNNEI. In DNA form, the CDR3 reads TGTGCCATAAGACAGGCGGGGACTGAAGCTTTCTTT. Translating gives CAIRQAGTEAFF.

This clone has more than one count but fewer than ten. The genes are TRBV29-1 and TRBJ1-1, with D perhaps matching TRBD1 (6 bases). Trimming removed 3 bases at V and 4 bases at J, with 12 bases between. CDR1 is SQVTM and CDR2 is ANQGSEA in the germline V gene. The CDR3 consists of 13 residues. CDR3 protein: CSVDSQGPTEAFF. CDR3 DNA: TGCAGCGTTGATTCACAGGGTCCCACTGAAGCTTTCTTT.